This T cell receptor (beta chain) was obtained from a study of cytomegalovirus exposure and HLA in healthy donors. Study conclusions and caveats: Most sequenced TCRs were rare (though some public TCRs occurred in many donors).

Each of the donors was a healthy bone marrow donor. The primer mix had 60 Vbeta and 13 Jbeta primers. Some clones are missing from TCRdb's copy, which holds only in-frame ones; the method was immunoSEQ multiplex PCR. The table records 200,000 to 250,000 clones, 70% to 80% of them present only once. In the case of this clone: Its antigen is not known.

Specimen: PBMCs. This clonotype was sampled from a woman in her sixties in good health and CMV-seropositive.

Written as DNA, the CDR3 is TGTGCCTGGAGGTGGGACAGATCAACTCGAGAAGCTTTCTTT. This translates into CAWRWDRSTREAFF. V usage is TRBV30 and J usage is TRBJ1-1; TRBD1 agrees at 7 bases. The CDR3 spans 14 residues. Germline assignment: CDR1 GTSNPN and CDR2 SVGIG (reference sequence). Trimming took 3 bases from V and 8 from J; bases not matched to a gene: 12.